A selection of T cell receptor beta chains follows, all from one sample in a study of early T cells in non-severe SARS-CoV-2 infection. TCRdb analysed the 5' RACE reads with MiXCR anew, one entry per CDR3 protein. Altogether approximately 73,000 distinct CDR3 sequences are present, approximately 11% being singletons, with the ten largest covering around 4.7%. The sample consisted of whole blood. These receptors were obtained from an adult who was a healthcare worker with PCR-confirmed SARS-CoV-2 infection or an uninfected control (not recorded which). CDR3s include the opening cysteine and the closing phenylalanine or tryptophan. D genes are given only for firm matches. A row's size may be missing; if present it is once, few, many or a size class.

TRBJ1-2,TRBV5-4,15,TRBD1,many,TGTGCCAGCAGCCCCGGGGACAGCACTAACTATGGCTACACCTTC,CASSPGDSTNYGYTF
TRBJ2-6,TRBV11-2,16,NA,few,TGTGCCAGCAGCTTCAGGGCCGCCTCTGGGGCCAACGTCCTGACTTTC,CASSFRAASGANVLTF
TRBJ2-1,TRBV6-2/TRBV6-3,15,NA,NA,TGTGCCAGCAGTCCACTTACTGACAGTATCAATGAGCAGTTCTTC,CASSPLTDSINEQFF
TRBJ2-1,TRBV6-5,13,NA,NA,TGTGCCAGCAGTCCCGCGGCGGGGAATGAGCAGTTCTTC,CASSPAAGNEQFF
TRBJ2-7,TRBV12-5,14,NA,few,TGTGCTAGTGGTACCTCCGGGGGCTCCTACGAGCAGTACTTC,CASGTSGGSYEQYF
TRBJ2-2,TRBV6-4,16,TRBD2,many,TGTGCCAGCAGTGACGGGGCTAGCGGTCCCACCGGGGAGCTGTTTTTT,CASSDGASGPTGELFF
TRBJ2-3,TRBV20-1,14,NA,few,TGCAGTGCTAGTCGGCCGGGGATCACAGATACGCAGTATTTT,CSASRPGITDTQYF
TRBJ2-7,TRBV25-1,14,TRBD2,few,TGTGCCAGCAGTTTTGGCGGGGGGACCTACGAGCAGTACTTC,CASSFGGGTYEQYF
TRBJ2-1,TRBV11-2,16,NA,few,TGTGCCAGCAGCTTATCGTCTCTACCTACCTACAATGAGCAGTTCTTC,CASSLSSLPTYNEQFF
TRBJ1-5,TRBV19,16,NA,few,TGTGCCAGTAGTACGACCGGCAGGGCCTTAAATCAGCCCCAGCATTTT,CASSTTGRALNQPQHF
TRBJ2-1,TRBV6-2/TRBV6-3,16,TRBD2,few,TGTGCCAGCAGTTACTGGGGGACTAGCGGCTCCAATGAGCAGTTCTTC,CASSYWGTSGSNEQFF
TRBJ1-2,TRBV4-2,15,TRBD1,NA,TGTGCCAGCAGCCAAGGTGGACAGGGCCTCCATGGCTACACCTTC,CASSQGGQGLHGYTF
TRBJ2-5,TRBV20-1,15,TRBD1,NA,TGCAGTGCTAGAGCCCGACAGGGTGATATGGAGACCCAGTACTTC,CSARARQGDMETQYF
TRBJ2-2,TRBV7-6,16,TRBD1,few,TGTGCCAGCACCTCCCGACAGGGGCCGATGGCCGGGGAGCTGTTTTTT,CASTSRQGPMAGELFF
TRBJ2-2,TRBV12-3/TRBV12-4,14,NA,many,TGTGCCAGCAGTTTTTATCGTAACACCGGGGAGCTGTTTTTT,CASSFYRNTGELFF
TRBJ1-5,TRBV23-1,16,NA,many,TGCGCCAGCAGTCAATCCAACGGACAGTGCAATCAGCCCCAGCATTTT,CASSQSNGQCNQPQHF
TRBJ1-6,TRBV30,14,NA,NA,TGTGCCTGGAGGTCGAGGACGGATAATTCACCCCTCCACTTT,CAWRSRTDNSPLHF
TRBJ1-5,TRBV7-6,15,TRBD1,many,TGTGCCAGCAGCGCCGGACAGGGGGGCAATCAGCCCCAGCATTTT,CASSAGQGGNQPQHF
TRBJ2-7,TRBV11-2,18,TRBD1,many,TGTGCCAGCAGCCCGATTTCCCGCCGTCGTGGACAGGACTACGAGCAGTACTTC,CASSPISRRRGQDYEQYF
TRBJ2-1,TRBV11-2,15,TRBD2,many,TGTGCCAGCAGCTTAACGGGGGGGACCTACAATGAGCAGTTCTTC,CASSLTGGTYNEQFF
TRBJ2-7,TRBV5-6,13,NA,few,TGTGCCAGCAGCTTGGACAGCTACTACGAGCAGTACTTC,CASSLDSYYEQYF
TRBJ2-7,TRBV11-2,13,NA,many,TGTGCCAGTACTCGGGACCGGGACCACGAGCAGTACTTC,CASTRDRDHEQYF
TRBJ2-7,TRBV11-3,15,NA,NA,TGTGCCAGCAGCCCGGGTTTAAGTGGGAAGAGCGAGCAGTACTTC,CASSPGLSGKSEQYF
TRBJ1-6,TRBV10-3,14,NA,NA,TGTGCCATCAGTTCACCGGGACTTAATTCACCCCTCCACTTT,CAISSPGLNSPLHF
TRBJ2-2,TRBV19,14,TRBD1,NA,TGTGCCAGTGGGGCAGGGGGTGTCACCGGGGAGCTGTTTTTT,CASGAGGVTGELFF
TRBJ2-1,TRBV2,15,TRBD2,NA,TGTGCCAGCAGCCCCCTGGGACTAGCGGGGGATGAGCAGTTCTTC,CASSPLGLAGDEQFF
TRBJ2-3,TRBV12-3/TRBV12-4,14,NA,few,TGTGCCAGCAGAGCGGACGTGAGCACAGATACGCAGTATTTT,CASRADVSTDTQYF
TRBJ1-5,TRBV6-2/TRBV6-3,15,NA,NA,TGTGCCAGCAGCCCAATCCCGGGACAACGTCAGCCCCAGCATTTT,CASSPIPGQRQPQHF
TRBJ2-1,TRBV2,13,NA,NA,TGTGCCAGCAGTGACTCTGAAAGGGTTGAGCAGTTCTTC,CASSDSERVEQFF
TRBJ2-7,TRBV6-5,12,NA,few,TGTGCCAGCAGTTACGCCTCGTACGAGCAGTACTTC,CASSYASYEQYF
TRBJ2-1,TRBV6-4,16,NA,few,TGTGCCAGCAGTCTCCAGGGAACCCCGGGGTACAATGAGCAGTTCTTC,CASSLQGTPGYNEQFF
TRBJ2-1,TRBV20-1,12,NA,many,TGCAGTGCTAGGGGGGGATACAATGAGCAGTTCTTC,CSARGGYNEQFF
TRBJ1-1,TRBV10-3,15,NA,NA,TGTGCCATCAGTGACCGGAGTACAGCGAACACTGAAGCTTTCTTT,CAISDRSTANTEAFF
TRBJ2-4,TRBV13,16,NA,NA,TGTGCCAGCACCGCAACCCCGCCGGGGTCCAAAAACATTCAGTACTTC,CASTATPPGSKNIQYF
TRBJ2-5,TRBV29-1,12,NA,NA,TGCAGCGTTGGACAGGTTCAAGAGACCCAGTACTTC,CSVGQVQETQYF
TRBJ2-2,TRBV30,12,NA,NA,TGTGCCTGGAGTCCCCGGGCCGGGGAGCTGTTTTTT,CAWSPRAGELFF
TRBJ2-2,TRBV9,16,TRBD1,few,TGTGCCAGCAGCCCCCGGACAGGGGAAATGGGCGGGGAGCTGTTTTTT,CASSPRTGEMGGELFF
TRBJ1-6,TRBV5-1,17,NA,few,TGCGCCAGCAGCTTTGCCCGGGACCACCGCGCTAATTCACCCCTCCCTTTT,CASSFARDHRANSPLPF
TRBJ1-2,TRBV11-2,18,NA,many,TGTGCCAGCAGCTTAGTTCGGGCGAACAGGGATAATAACTATGGCTACACCTTC,CASSLVRANRDNNYGYTF
TRBJ1-2,TRBV30,13,NA,many,TGTGCCTGGAGTGTAAAGGCCGCCTATGGCTACACCTTC,CAWSVKAAYGYTF
TRBJ1-2,TRBV20-1,14,TRBD1,NA,TGCAGTGCTAGCGAGACAGGGTATTCCTATGGCTACACCTTC,CSASETGYSYGYTF
TRBJ2-3,TRBV7-9,15,TRBD2,NA,TGTGCCAGCAGCTTATGGCGGGGGAGCACAGATACGCAGTATTTT,CASSLWRGSTDTQYF
TRBJ2-7,TRBV5-6,14,NA,NA,TGTGCCAGCAGCCCGGGACAATATGACTACGAGCAGTACTTC,CASSPGQYDYEQYF
TRBJ1-2,TRBV3-1,16,TRBD1,NA,TGTGCCAGCAGCCGCCGGGACAGCCGACATGGGGATGGCTACACCTTC,CASSRRDSRHGDGYTF
TRBJ1-2,TRBV18,15,NA,NA,TGTGCCAGCTCACCCGTCTTCGGGGATCTATATGGCTACACCTTC,CASSPVFGDLYGYTF
TRBJ2-7,TRBV20-1,13,NA,NA,TGCAGTGCTAGTGTAGGGACAAGCTACGAGCAGTACTTC,CSASVGTSYEQYF
TRBJ2-7,TRBV4-3,13,TRBD1,few,TGCGCCAGCAGCCAAGGGACAGGTGGACGGCAGTACTTC,CASSQGTGGRQYF
TRBJ2-1,TRBV10-1,14,NA,many,TGCGCCAGCAGTGAAAGCGGACCCTACAATGAGCAGTTCTTC,CASSESGPYNEQFF
TRBJ1-5,TRBV7-9,14,NA,many,TGTGCCAGCAGCTTGTCCCCCCCCAATCAGCCCCAGCATTTT,CASSLSPPNQPQHF
TRBJ2-5,TRBV29-1,11,NA,few,TGCAGCGCAGCACAGGGAGAGACCCAGTACTTC,CSAAQGETQYF
TRBJ2-5,TRBV6-5,12,TRBD1,NA,TGTGCCAGCAGGACAGGGAGAGAGACCCAGTACTTC,CASRTGRETQYF
TRBJ2-1,TRBV7-9,15,NA,many,TGTGCCAGCATCCAGGTCCGGGGGCTTTCCAATGAGCAGTTCTTC,CASIQVRGLSNEQFF
TRBJ2-1,TRBV20-1,14,NA,many,TGCAGTGCTAGAAAGATTAGCTCCTACAATGAGCAGTTCTTC,CSARKISSYNEQFF
TRBJ2-7,TRBV29-1,12,TRBD2,many,TGCAGCGCGGGACTAGGGACATACGAGCAGTACTTC,CSAGLGTYEQYF
TRBJ2-7,TRBV7-2,14,TRBD2,once,TGTGCCAGCAGCTCCGGGACTAGCGGGGGCGAGCAGTACTTC,CASSSGTSGGEQYF
TRBJ2-7,TRBV18,14,NA,NA,TGTGCCAGCTCACCAAGGGGCAGTTACTACGAGCAGTACTTC,CASSPRGSYYEQYF
TRBJ1-6,TRBV20-1,16,NA,many,TGCAGTGCTAGAGGGGCAGGGGAGGTTCTTAATTCACCCCTCCACTTT,CSARGAGEVLNSPLHF
TRBJ2-7,TRBV7-8,14,NA,many,TGTGCCAGCAGCTTAAATCCATCCCCTTACGAGCAGTACTTC,CASSLNPSPYEQYF